What follows describes a single TCR beta chain. This entry is derived from a study of blood T cell repertoires in COVID-19. Study-wide background: Specimens from acute and convalescent COVID-19 originated in the United States, Italy and Spain. Sample material is recorded as cDNA or gDNA derived from T cells, B-cell-depleted T cells, or PBMCs.

Germline V lookup: CDR1 MRHNA, CDR2 SNTAGT. With 3 bases clipped from V and 1 base from J, the junction kept 7 bases outside the gene matches. This CDR3 spans 16 amino acids. In the original processing: Cell counts per sample came from amplifying reference gene primers. Sequencing was performed with immunoSEQ multiplex PCR; in TCRdb, only in-frame clones are kept and a portion is missing. V, J and clone size were drawn from that table, and D and trimming were deduced from the DNA. The sample holds about 100,000 clones, more than 75% seen once. The clonotype was recovered from a man aged 30 to 39 in a cohort sampled during active COVID-19. The genes are TRBV6-4 and TRBJ2-3, with 7 bases matching TRBD1. The sequenced sample consisted of peripheral blood. In nucleotides, the CDR3 is TGTGCCAGCAGTGATTCGGTAAGGGGGCGCACAGATACGCAGTATTTT. Amino acid sequence: CASSDSVRGRTDTQYF.